This T cell receptor (beta chain) was documented in a study of shared clonotypes between healthy human individuals. For the study at large: CD4 naive and memory got three plates each, CD8 naive two, CD8 memory one.

Replicate sorted-subset PCRs were loaded with around 0.2 ug DNA, 25,000 to 30,000 T cell genomes. In the authors' workflow: Filtering was not the same, since immunoSEQ gave junction-only sequences without quality scores. The protocol was immunoSEQ multiplex PCR, while the TCRdb copy is restricted to in-frame clones and leaves out a portion. V and J calls and clone size are those listed in that table; D and trimming were worked out from the DNA. Of 950,000 to 1,100,000 clones in the sample, roughly 70% were seen once. Germline V lookup: CDR1 SGHDT, CDR2 YYEEEE. CDR3 size: 14 residues. V gave up 4 bases and J gave up 2 bases, with 13 bases separating them.

The receptor was derived from a man between 18 and 29 years old in good health. The specimen was memory CD4+ T cells sorted from blood. As to subset: CD45RA-negative fraction. The chain couples TRBV5-6 to TRBJ2-7; weak D call: TRBD2 (5 bases). The CDR3 region is CASSSGPPAYEQYF. The CDR3 DNA follows: TGTGCCAGCAGCAGCGGACCGCCGGCCTACGAGCAGTACTTC.